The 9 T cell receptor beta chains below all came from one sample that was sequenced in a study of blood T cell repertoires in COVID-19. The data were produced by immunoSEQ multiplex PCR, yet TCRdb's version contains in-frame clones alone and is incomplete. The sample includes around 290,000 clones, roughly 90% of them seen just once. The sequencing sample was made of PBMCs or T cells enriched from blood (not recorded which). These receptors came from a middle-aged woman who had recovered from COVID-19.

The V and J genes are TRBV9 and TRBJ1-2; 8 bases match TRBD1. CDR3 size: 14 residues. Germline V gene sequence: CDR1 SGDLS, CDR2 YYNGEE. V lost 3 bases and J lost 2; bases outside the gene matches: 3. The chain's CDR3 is CASSERTGNYGYTF. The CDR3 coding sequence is TGTGCCAGCAGCGAGAGGACAGGGAACTATGGCTACACCTTC.

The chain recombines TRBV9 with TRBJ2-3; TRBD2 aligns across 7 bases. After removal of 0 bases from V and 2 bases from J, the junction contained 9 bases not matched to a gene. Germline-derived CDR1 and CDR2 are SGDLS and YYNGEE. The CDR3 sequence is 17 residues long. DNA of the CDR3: TGTGCCAGCAGCGTAGGACTAGCTTTAAAGCACACAGATACGCAGTATTTT. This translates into CASSVGLALKHTDTQYF.

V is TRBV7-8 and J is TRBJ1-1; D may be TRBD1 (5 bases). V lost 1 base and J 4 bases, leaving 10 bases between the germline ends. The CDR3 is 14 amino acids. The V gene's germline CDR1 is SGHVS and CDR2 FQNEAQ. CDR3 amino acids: CASSLDAGVTEAFF. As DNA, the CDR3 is TGTGCCAGCAGCTTAGACGCGGGGGTCACTGAAGCTTTCTTT.

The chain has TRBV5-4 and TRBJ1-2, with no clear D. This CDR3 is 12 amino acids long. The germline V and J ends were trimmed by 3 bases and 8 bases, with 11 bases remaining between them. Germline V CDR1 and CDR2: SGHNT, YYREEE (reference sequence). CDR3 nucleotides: TGTGCCAGCAGCTCAGGAGGTCGCGGCTACACCTTC. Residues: CASSSGGRGYTF.

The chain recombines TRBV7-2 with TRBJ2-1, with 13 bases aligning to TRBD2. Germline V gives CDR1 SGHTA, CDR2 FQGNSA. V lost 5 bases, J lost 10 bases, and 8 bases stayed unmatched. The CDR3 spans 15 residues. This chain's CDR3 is CASSATSGGALEQFF. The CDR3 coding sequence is TGTGCCAGCAGCGCTACTAGCGGGGGGGCCTTAGAGCAGTTCTTC.

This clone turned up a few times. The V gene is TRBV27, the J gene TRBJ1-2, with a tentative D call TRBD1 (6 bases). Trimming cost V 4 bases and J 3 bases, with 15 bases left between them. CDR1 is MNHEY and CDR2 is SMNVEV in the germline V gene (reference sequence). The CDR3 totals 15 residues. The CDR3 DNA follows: TGTGCCAGCAGTTCAGCCTTCAGGGGTGACTATGGCTACACCTTC. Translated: CASSSAFRGDYGYTF.

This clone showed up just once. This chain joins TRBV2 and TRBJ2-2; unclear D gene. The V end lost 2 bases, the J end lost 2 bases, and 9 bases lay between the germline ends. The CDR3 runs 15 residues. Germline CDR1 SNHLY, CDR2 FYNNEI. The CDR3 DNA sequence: TGTGCCAGCAGTGAATGGGCAGCTAACACCGGGGAGCTGTTTTTT. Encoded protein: CASSEWAANTGELFF.

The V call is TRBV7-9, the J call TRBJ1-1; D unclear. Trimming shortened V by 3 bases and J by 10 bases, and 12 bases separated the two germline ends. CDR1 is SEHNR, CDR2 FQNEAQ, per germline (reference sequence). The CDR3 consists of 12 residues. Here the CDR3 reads CASSFSAVGAFF. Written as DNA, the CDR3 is TGTGCCAGCAGCTTCAGCGCAGTTGGAGCTTTCTTT.

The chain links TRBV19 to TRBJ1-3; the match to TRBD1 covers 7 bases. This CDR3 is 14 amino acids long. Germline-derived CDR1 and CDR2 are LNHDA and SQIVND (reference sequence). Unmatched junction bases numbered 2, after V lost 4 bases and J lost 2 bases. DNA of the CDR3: TGTGCCAGTAGTAAACAGGGGACTGGAAACACCATATATTTT. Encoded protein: CASSKQGTGNTIYF.